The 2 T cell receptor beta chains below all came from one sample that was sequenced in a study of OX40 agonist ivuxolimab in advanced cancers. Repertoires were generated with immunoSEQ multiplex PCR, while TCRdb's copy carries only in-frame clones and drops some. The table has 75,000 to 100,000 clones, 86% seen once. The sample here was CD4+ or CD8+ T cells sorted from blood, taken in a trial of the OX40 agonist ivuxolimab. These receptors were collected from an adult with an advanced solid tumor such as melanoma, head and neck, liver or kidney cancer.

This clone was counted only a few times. CDR3 residues: CASSPAYNSPLHF. The CDR3 DNA reads TGTGCCAGCAGCCCCGCTTATAATTCACCCCTCCACTTT. The V and J genes are TRBV7-2 and TRBJ1-6; D is undetermined. Germline lookup yields CDR1 SGHTA and CDR2 FQGNSA. The CDR3 is 13 residues long. V was clipped by 5 bases and J by 4 bases, with 6 bases between them.

CDR3 coding DNA: TGTGCCAGTAGGGAGACATTAAACACCGGGGAGCTGTTTTTT. Amino acids: CASRETLNTGELFF. The chain joins TRBV19 to TRBJ2-2; D ambiguous. With 6 bases removed from V and 2 bases from J, the gap between germline ends came to 10 bases. This CDR3 region has 14 residues. Germline V gene lookup returns CDR1 LNHDA and CDR2 SQIVND (reference sequence).